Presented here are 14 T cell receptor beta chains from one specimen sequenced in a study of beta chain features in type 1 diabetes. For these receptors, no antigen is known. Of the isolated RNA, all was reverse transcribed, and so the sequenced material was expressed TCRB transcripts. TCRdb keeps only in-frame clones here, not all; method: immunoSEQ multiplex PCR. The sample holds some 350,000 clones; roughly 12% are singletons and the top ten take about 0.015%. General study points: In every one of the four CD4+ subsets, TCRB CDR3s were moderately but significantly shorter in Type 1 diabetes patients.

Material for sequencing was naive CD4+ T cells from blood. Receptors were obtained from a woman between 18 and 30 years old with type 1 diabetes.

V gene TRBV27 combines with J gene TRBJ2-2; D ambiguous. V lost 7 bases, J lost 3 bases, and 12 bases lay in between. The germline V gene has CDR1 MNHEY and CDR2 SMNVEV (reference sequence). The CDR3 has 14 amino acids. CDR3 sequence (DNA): TGTGCCAGCACCCCTTATGGCCACACCGGGGAGCTGTTTTTT. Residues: CASTPYGHTGELFF.

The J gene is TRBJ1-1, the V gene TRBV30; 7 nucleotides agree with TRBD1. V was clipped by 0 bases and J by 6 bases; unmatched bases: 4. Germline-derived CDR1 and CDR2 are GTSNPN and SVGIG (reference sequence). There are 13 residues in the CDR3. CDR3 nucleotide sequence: TGTGCCTGGAGTGTAGACAGGGCTTCTGAAGCTTTCTTT. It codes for CAWSVDRASEAFF.

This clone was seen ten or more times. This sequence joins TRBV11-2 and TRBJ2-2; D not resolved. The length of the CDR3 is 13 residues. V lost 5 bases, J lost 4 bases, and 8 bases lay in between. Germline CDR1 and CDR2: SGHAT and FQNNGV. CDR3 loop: CASSPRSTGELFF. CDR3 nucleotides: TGTGCCAGCAGCCCCCGGTCCACCGGGGAGCTGTTTTTT.

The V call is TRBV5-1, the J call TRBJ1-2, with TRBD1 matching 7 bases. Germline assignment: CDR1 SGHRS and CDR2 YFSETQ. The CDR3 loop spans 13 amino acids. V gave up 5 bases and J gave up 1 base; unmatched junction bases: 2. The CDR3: CASRTGVNYGYTF. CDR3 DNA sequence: TGCGCCAGCAGAACAGGGGTTAACTATGGCTACACCTTC.

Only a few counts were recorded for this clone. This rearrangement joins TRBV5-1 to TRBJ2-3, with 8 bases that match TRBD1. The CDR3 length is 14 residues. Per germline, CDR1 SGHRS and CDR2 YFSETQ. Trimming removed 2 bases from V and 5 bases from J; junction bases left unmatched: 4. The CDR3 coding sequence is TGCGCCAGCAGCTTCGGACAGGGCGGAGATACGCAGTATTTT. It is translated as CASSFGQGGDTQYF.

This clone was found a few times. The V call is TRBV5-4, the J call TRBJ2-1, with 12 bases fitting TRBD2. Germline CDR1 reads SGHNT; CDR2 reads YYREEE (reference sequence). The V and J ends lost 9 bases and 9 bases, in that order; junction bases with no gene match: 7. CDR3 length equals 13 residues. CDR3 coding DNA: TGTGCCACCCGACTAGCGGGAGCGGGTGAGCAGTTCTTC. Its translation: CATRLAGAGEQFF.

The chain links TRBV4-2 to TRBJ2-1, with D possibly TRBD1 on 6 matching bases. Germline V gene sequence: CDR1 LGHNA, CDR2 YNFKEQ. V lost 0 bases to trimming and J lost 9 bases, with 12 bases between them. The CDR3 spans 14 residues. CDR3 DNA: TGTGCCAGCAGCCAAGATCCCCTAGGGGGTGAGCAGTTCTTC. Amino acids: CASSQDPLGGEQFF.

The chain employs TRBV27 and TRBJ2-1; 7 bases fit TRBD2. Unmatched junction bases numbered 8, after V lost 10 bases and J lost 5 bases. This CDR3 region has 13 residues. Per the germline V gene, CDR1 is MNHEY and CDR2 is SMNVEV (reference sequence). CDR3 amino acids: CATLRTSNNEQFF. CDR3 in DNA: TGTGCCACCTTACGGACTAGTAACAATGAGCAGTTCTTC.

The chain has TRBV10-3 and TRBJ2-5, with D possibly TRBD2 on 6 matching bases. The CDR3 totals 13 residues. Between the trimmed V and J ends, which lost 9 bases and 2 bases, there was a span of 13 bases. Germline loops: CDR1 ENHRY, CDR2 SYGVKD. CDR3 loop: CAIVVADQETQYF. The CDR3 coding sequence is TGTGCCATTGTTGTAGCGGATCAAGAGACCCAGTACTTC.

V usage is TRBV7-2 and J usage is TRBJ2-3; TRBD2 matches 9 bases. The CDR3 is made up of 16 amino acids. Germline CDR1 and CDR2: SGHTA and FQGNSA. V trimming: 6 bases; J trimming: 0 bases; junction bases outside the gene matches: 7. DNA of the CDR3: TGTGCCAGCAGTAAAAATAGCGGGAGTAGCACAGATACGCAGTATTTT. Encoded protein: CASSKNSGSSTDTQYF.

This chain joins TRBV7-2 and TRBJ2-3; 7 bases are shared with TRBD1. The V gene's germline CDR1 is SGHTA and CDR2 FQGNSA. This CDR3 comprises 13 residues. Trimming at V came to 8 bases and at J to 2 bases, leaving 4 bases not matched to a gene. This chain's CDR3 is CASRQGATDTQYF. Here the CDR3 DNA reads TGTGCCAGCCGACAGGGAGCCACAGATACGCAGTATTTT.

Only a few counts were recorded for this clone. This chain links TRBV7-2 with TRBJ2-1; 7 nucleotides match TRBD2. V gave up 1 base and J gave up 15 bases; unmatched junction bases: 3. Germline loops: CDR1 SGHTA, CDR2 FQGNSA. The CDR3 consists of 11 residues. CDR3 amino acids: CASSLGAGRFF. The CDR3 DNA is TGTGCCAGCAGCTTAGGAGCGGGACGGTTCTTC.

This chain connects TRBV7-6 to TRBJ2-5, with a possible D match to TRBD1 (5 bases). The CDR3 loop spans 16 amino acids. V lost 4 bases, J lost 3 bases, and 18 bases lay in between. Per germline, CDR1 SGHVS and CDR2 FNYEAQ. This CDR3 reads CASSSSNPTGEETQYF. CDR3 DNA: TGTGCCAGCAGCTCATCGAACCCAACAGGAGAAGAGACCCAGTACTTC.

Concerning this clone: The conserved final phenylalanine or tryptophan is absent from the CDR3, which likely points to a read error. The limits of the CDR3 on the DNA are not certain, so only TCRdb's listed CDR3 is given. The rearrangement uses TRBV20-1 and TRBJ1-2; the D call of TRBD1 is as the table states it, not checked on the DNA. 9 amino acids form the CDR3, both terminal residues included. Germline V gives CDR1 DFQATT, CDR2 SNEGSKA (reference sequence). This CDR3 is CSPDRGVLS.